This T cell receptor (beta chain) was found in a study of T cells expressing NK-cell markers. Study-wide points: These clonotypes additionally ranked first within the CD3+CD56-NKG2C+ fraction of a few donors.

As to this clonotype: The antigen remains undetermined.

TCRdb reworked the 5' RACE reads into one entry per CDR3 protein, no DNA. The listing records a few hundred thousand distinct CDR3 sequences. The length of the CDR3 is 11 residues. The germline V gene has CDR1 MGHDK and CDR2 SYGVNS. The specimen sequenced was blood T cells: a sorted CD56 or NKG2C T cell subset, CD4+ or CD8+ T cells, or bulk PBMC T cells (not recorded which). The rearrangement links TRBV25-1 to TRBJ2-7. The sequence came from a man aged 18 to 29 in good health. CDR3: CASMSGYEQYF.